The clone carrying this TCR beta chain was seen ten or more times. The source of the sample is a study of Graves' ophthalmopathy and Graves' hyperthyroidism. Amplified TCR beta CDR3 regions were obtained using RNA transcripts as template. RT-PCR in the first round used HTBI primers; a second-round multiplex PCR followed. TCRdb reprocessed the multiplex PCR reads with MiXCR, giving one entry per CDR3 protein. The sample lists roughly 410,000 distinct CDR3 sequences; just over 15% were seen once. Patients were diagnosed from clinical symptoms, serum thyroxine, TRAb, thyroid ultrasound and orbital computed tomography. The PBMCs were taken from about 10 ml of fresh peripheral blood. V was cut by 4 bases and J by 0 bases, with 10 bases left in between. The CDR3 has 15 amino acids.

The sample was peripheral blood. This TCR was recovered from a woman aged 18-29 years with stable Graves' hyperthyroidism. The chain is built from TRBV12-3 or TRBV12-4 and TRBJ2-4; perhaps D is TRBD1 or TRBD2 (5 bases each). The CDR3 nucleotides are TGTGCCAGCAGTTCTGAGGGGCTAGCCAAAAACATTCAGTACTTC. It codes for CASSSEGLAKNIQYF.